A single sample gave rise to the 14 T cell receptor beta chains below, sequenced in a study of Ad26.COV2.S vaccination and SARS-CoV-2 variants (dated by TCRdb to the early 2020s). Library prep was done by the immunoSEQ multiplex PCR assay. TCRdb stores this immuneACCESS table with in-frame sequences only. Part of the clones is absent; in the studies checked, under half of the shortfall reflects unresolved V genes, and no reason is known for the rest. The sample records fewer than 600,000 clones, 89% of which are singletons. The ten largest clones take up more than 1.5% of the sample. Per the publication, the treatment or condition label means: around 19 received Ad26.COV2.S at low or high dose, single or two shots; roughly five received placebo; per-sample allocation not given. Repertoires of vaccine and placebo recipients were sequenced from samples taken on day 63 after the first injection. This sample comprised peripheral blood, obtained in a trial of Ad26.COV2.S vaccine versus placebo. Every receptor here comes from a person aged 18-65 years who received the Ad26.COV2.S COVID-19 vaccine or a placebo.

CDR3 loop: CASSLGTGGGVEQYF. The CDR3 nucleotides are TGTGCCAGCAGCCTCGGGACAGGGGGAGGAGTGGAGCAGTACTTC. The chain joins TRBV3-1 (or the pseudogene TRBV3-2) to TRBJ2-7, with 11 bases identical to TRBD1. CDR3 length: 15 residues. V lost 4 bases to trimming and J lost 7 bases; unmatched junction nucleotides: 9. Germline V gives CDR1 LGHDT, CDR2 YNNKEL (reference sequence).

This chain joins TRBV11-2 and TRBJ2-3; D gene unclear. There are 19 residues in the CDR3. CDR1 is SGHAT, CDR2 FQNNGV, per germline. Trimming left V 0 bases short and J 3 bases short, with 22 bases between. The CDR3 nucleotides are TGTGCCAGCAGCTTAGATACGTTCGTGCACAGACTCGAAACAGATACGCAGTATTTT. Translation: CASSLDTFVHRLETDTQYF.

The chain uses TRBV18 and TRBJ2-1; 10 bases are shared with TRBD2. This CDR3 contains 15 residues. V lost 6 bases and J lost 4; bases outside the gene matches: 6. CDR1 and CDR2 (germline): KGHSH, LQKENI. This chain's CDR3 is CASSPSGRAYNEQFF. The CDR3 bases are TGTGCCAGCTCTCCCAGCGGGAGGGCATACAATGAGCAGTTCTTC.

This chain uses TRBV5-4 with TRBJ2-1; possibly TRBD1 or TRBD2 for D (5 bases each). Trimming took off 0 bases at V and 0 bases at J, with 13 bases between the two ends. The CDR3 has 17 amino acids. Germline V gene lookup returns CDR1 SGHNT and CDR2 YYREEE (reference sequence). The CDR3 loop is CASSLAVGASSYNEQFF. The CDR3 region has the DNA TGTGCCAGCAGCTTGGCCGTCGGGGCGAGCTCCTACAATGAGCAGTTCTTC.

V usage is TRBV6-5 and J usage is TRBJ1-1, with a tentative D call TRBD1 (5 bases). V was trimmed by 7 bases and J by 0 bases, leaving 15 bases between them. This CDR3 has 15 amino acids. CDR1 and CDR2 (germline): MNHEY, SVGAGI. CDR3 residues: CASIQEDWVNTEAFF. The CDR3 DNA sequence: TGTGCCAGCATACAGGAGGATTGGGTGAACACTGAAGCTTTCTTT.

The V and J genes are TRBV11-2 and TRBJ1-4; unclear D gene. The CDR3 has 14 residues. The germline V and J ends were trimmed by 2 bases and 0 bases, with 4 bases remaining between them. Germline V gene data show CDR1 as SGHAT and CDR2 as FQNNGV. The CDR3 region is CASSLQATNEKLFF. CDR3 bases: TGTGCCAGCAGCTTACAGGCAACTAATGAAAAACTGTTTTTT. The variable domain in full, completed from reference TRBV11-2 and TRBJ1-4, reads EAGVAQSPRYKIIEKRQSVAFWCNPISGHATLYWYQQILGQGPKLLIQFQNNGVVDDSQLPKDRFSAERLKGVDSTLKIQPAKLEDSAVYLCASSLQATNEKLFFGSGTQLSVL.

The CDR3 spells CASSLRSASNYGYTF. The CDR3 DNA sequence: TGCGCCAGCAGCTTGCGGTCAGCTTCTAACTATGGCTACACCTTC. The rearrangement links TRBV5-1 to TRBJ1-2; D remains ambiguous. V was clipped by 1 base and J by 0 bases, with 10 bases between them. CDR3 size: 15 residues. Germline CDR1 SGHRS, CDR2 YFSETQ.

The chain has TRBV9 and TRBJ2-1; D not resolved. The ends were cut back, 0 bases at V and 7 bases at J, with 20 bases in the middle. Germline V gene sequence: CDR1 SGDLS, CDR2 YYNGEE. This CDR3 region has 17 residues. This CDR3 is CASSVASAEGPSNEQFF. The CDR3 bases are TGTGCCAGCAGCGTAGCCTCGGCGGAAGGGCCCTCGAATGAGCAGTTCTTC.

The gene calls are TRBV11-3 and TRBJ2-3; D is unclear. V lost 4 bases, J lost 6 bases, and 11 bases lay in between. This CDR3 has 13 amino acids. Germline CDR1 and CDR2: SGHNT and YENEEA. The CDR3 sequence is CASSSGFFDTQYF. The CDR3 DNA reads TGTGCCAGCAGCTCTGGATTCTTTGATACGCAGTATTTT.

The rearrangement uses TRBV28 and TRBJ1-5, with unresolved D. CDR1 MDHEN and CDR2 SYDVKM come from the germline V gene. Trimming removed 5 bases from V and 1 base from J, with 6 bases in between. The CDR3 extends over 13 amino acids. The CDR3 coding sequence is TGTGCCAGCAGTGGCGGGAGCAATCAGCCCCAGCATTTT. Encoded protein: CASSGGSNQPQHF.

The chain carries TRBV27 and TRBJ2-7, with TRBD2 as a possible D gene (5 bases). The CDR3 has 15 amino acids. Per the germline V gene, CDR1 is MNHEY and CDR2 is SMNVEV (reference sequence). V was clipped by 5 bases and J by 4 bases, with 18 bases between them. CDR3: CASSPGLVGEYEQYF. The CDR3 region has the DNA TGTGCCAGCAGTCCGGGGTTAGTTGGGGAGTACGAGCAGTACTTC.

V usage is TRBV5-1 and J usage is TRBJ2-1; 9 bases are a match to TRBD2. Germline CDR1 and CDR2: SGHRS and YFSETQ. The CDR3 covers 16 residues. V trimming: 0 bases; J trimming: 4 bases; junction bases outside the gene matches: 5. CDR3 in DNA: TGCGCCAGCAGCTTGGATGGGACTAGCACGTACAATGAGCAGTTCTTC. Translation: CASSLDGTSTYNEQFF.

This clone was detected only once. This rearrangement joins TRBV27 to TRBJ1-1, with D possibly TRBD1 on 6 matching bases. The CDR3 consists of 15 residues. The ends were cut back, 5 bases at V and 3 bases at J, with 16 bases in the middle. Per the germline V gene, CDR1 is MNHEY and CDR2 is SMNVEV (reference sequence). CDR3 amino acids: CASSPTGRYDTEAFF. The CDR3, as DNA: TGTGCCAGCAGTCCTACAGGGAGGTACGACACTGAAGCTTTCTTT.

The V call is TRBV7-2, the J call TRBJ2-5; D not certain. The CDR3 totals 13 residues. Germline values: CDR1 SGHTA, CDR2 FQGNSA. The germline V and J ends were trimmed by 1 base and 5 bases, with 8 bases remaining between them. CDR3 protein: CASSLVSDETQYF. CDR3 bases: TGTGCCAGCAGCTTAGTTTCGGATGAGACCCAGTACTTC.